A single sample is the source of the 27 T cell receptor beta chains below, sequenced in a study of identical twins. MiXCR, run by TCRdb on the 5' RACE reads, gives a single entry per CDR3 protein. The sample lists around 680,000 distinct CDR3 sequences; 8.6% were seen once. These records were also assigned to another study, of yellow fever vaccine responses in identical twins.

Sequences were obtained from PBMCs. The source of these receptors is a woman aged 18-35 years in good health.

Of note for this clonotype: It is likely a read error, because the conserved phenylalanine at the end of the CDR3 is missing. The chain carries TRBV6-2 or TRBV6-3 and TRBJ2-7; D ambiguous. V dropped 7 bases and J dropped 3 bases, with 13 bases sitting between them. From germline, CDR1 is MNHEY and CDR2 SVGEGT. The CDR3 totals 13 residues. As DNA, the CDR3 is TGTGCCAGCAATAGTCCAGGTCGCTACGAGCAGTACTCC. It yields the protein CASNSPGRYEQYS.

V gene TRBV24-1 combines with J gene TRBJ1-1; D gene ambiguous. V lost 3 bases to trimming and J lost 5 bases, with 9 bases between them. The CDR3 sequence is 13 residues long. Germline V lookup: CDR1 KGHDR, CDR2 SFDVKD. CDR3 sequence reads: CATSDEGGTEAFF. In nucleotides, the CDR3 is TGTGCCACCAGTGATGAGGGAGGGACTGAAGCTTTCTTT.

This clonotype occurred a few times. This chain connects TRBV24-1 to TRBJ2-3, with 7 bases aligning to TRBD2. CDR3 length: 16 residues. Germline lookup yields CDR1 KGHDR and CDR2 SFDVKD. V trimming: 4 bases; J trimming: 1 base; junction bases outside the gene matches: 7. This CDR3 reads CATSDNRDYGTDTQYF. CDR3 nucleotides: TGTGCCACCAGTGACAATCGGGACTATGGCACAGATACGCAGTATTTT.

In its sample, this clonotype was seen a few times. This chain connects TRBV7-2 to TRBJ1-1, with no clear D. Deletions cut 5 bases from V and 8 bases from J, with 12 bases between. The CDR3 loop spans 12 amino acids. The germline CDR1 and CDR2 sequences are SGHTA and FQGNSA. CDR3 residues: CASSRTHPEAFF. The CDR3 DNA reads as TGTGCCAGCAGCCGGACCCATCCCGAAGCTTTCTTT.

At least ten counts were recorded for this clonotype. This sequence joins TRBV12-3 or TRBV12-4 and TRBJ2-3; 9 bases match TRBD1. The CDR3 length is 14 residues. After removal of 5 bases from V and 6 bases from J, the junction contained 6 bases not matched to a gene. CDR3 bases: TGTGCCAGCAGTGACAGGGGGTTGTACGATACGCAGTATTTT. Encoded protein: CASSDRGLYDTQYF.

V is TRBV3-1 and J is TRBJ1-6; 9 bases agree with TRBD1. Losses at the gene ends were 4 bases for V and 8 bases for J; bases not matched to a gene: 9. CDR3 size: 16 residues. Germline loops: CDR1 LGHDT, CDR2 YNNKEL (reference sequence). CDR3 DNA sequence: TGTGCCAGCAGCCGAGGAACGGGACAGGGCGATTCACCCCTCCACTTT. Translation gives CASSRGTGQGDSPLHF.

The chain employs TRBV9 and TRBJ2-7, with D perhaps TRBD1 or TRBD2 (5 bases each). This CDR3 is built from 14 residues. The germline CDR1 and CDR2 sequences are SGDLS and YYNGEE. V was cut by 0 bases and J by 2 bases, with 9 bases left in between. DNA of the CDR3: TGTGCCAGCAGCGTAGGCCGGGACCCCTACGAGCAGTACTTC. Translation: CASSVGRDPYEQYF.

This rearrangement joins TRBV2 to TRBJ2-3; 8 bases match TRBD1. This CDR3 has 17 residues. With 1 base clipped from V and 6 bases from J, the junction kept 12 bases outside the gene matches. Looked up from germline, CDR1 is SNHLY and CDR2 is FYNNEI. The CDR3 here is CASSEGDRNWIEDTQYF. The CDR3 nucleotides read TGTGCCAGCAGTGAAGGGGACAGGAATTGGATTGAGGATACGCAGTATTTT.

The chain combines TRBV20-1 with TRBJ2-2; D not certain. The CDR3 is 13 residues long. Germline V gene sequence: CDR1 DFQATT, CDR2 SNEGSKA (reference sequence). Trimming took off 5 bases at V and 8 bases at J, with 15 bases between the two ends. CDR3 DNA sequence: TGCAGTGCTCCCGACTGGAGTATGGGGGAGCTGTTTTTT. Translation: CSAPDWSMGELFF.

The rearrangement joins TRBV28 to TRBJ2-5; maybe TRBD2 (6 bases). The V end was cut by 7 bases, the J end by 7 bases, with 16 bases between. Germline V CDR1 and CDR2: MDHEN, SYDVKM. The CDR3 spans 13 residues. Here the CDR3 DNA reads TGTGCCAGCACCTCCCGACTAGAAGGGACCCAGTACTTC. The encoded protein is CASTSRLEGTQYF.

The chain is built from TRBV20-1 and TRBJ1-1; TRBD1 is a possible D gene (6 bases). CDR1 DFQATT and CDR2 SNEGSKA come from the germline V gene (reference sequence). The V end was cut by 6 bases, the J end by 1 base, with 15 bases between. CDR3 length equals 14 residues. The CDR3 DNA is TGCAGTGCAGATCTAGGGGGGGCGAACACTGAAGCTTTCTTT. Protein product: CSADLGGANTEAFF.

This chain joins TRBV9 and TRBJ1-1, with unresolved D. CDR3 length: 15 amino acids. Germline CDR1 and CDR2: SGDLS and YYNGEE. The V gene lost 4 bases and the J gene lost 1 base, with 14 bases spanning the gap. The CDR3 sequence: CASSISEAANTEAFF. The CDR3 bases are TGTGCCAGCAGCATCTCAGAGGCAGCGAACACTGAAGCTTTCTTT.

In this sample, this clonotype turned up many times. The chain has TRBV12-3 or TRBV12-4 and TRBJ2-3; 11 nucleotides align to TRBD2. The CDR3 covers 14 residues. Trimming cost V 6 bases and J 4 bases; bases outside gene matches: 3. CDR3 nucleotide sequence: TGTGCCAGCAGGATAGCGGGAGGGTCAGATACGCAGTATTTT. Protein: CASRIAGGSDTQYF.

This clonotype was recorded a few times. This chain connects TRBV29-1 to TRBJ2-2; TRBD2 agrees at 10 bases. Trimming took 5 bases from V and 4 from J; bases not matched to a gene: 4. The germline gives CDR1 SQVTM, CDR2 ANQGSEA. The CDR3 has 14 residues. The CDR3 spells CSVRLAGVTGELFF. The DNA for the CDR3 is TGCAGCGTTCGGCTAGCGGGGGTCACCGGGGAGCTGTTTTTT.

Only a few counts were recorded for this clonotype. The J gene is TRBJ2-2, the V gene TRBV2, with TRBD1 as a possible D gene (6 bases). The germline CDR1 and CDR2 sequences are SNHLY and FYNNEI. V lost 7 bases to trimming and J lost 4 bases, with 13 bases between them. This CDR3 is 14 amino acids long. CDR3 protein: CASNSDSFTGELFF. In DNA, the CDR3 is TGTGCCAGCAACTCGGACAGTTTCACCGGGGAGCTGTTTTTT.

This clonotype has a handful of counts. The chain is built from TRBV20-1 and TRBJ2-1; D is unresolved. The CDR3 totals 14 residues. Trimming pared 4 bases from V and 10 bases from J, leaving 20 bases between. Germline lookup yields CDR1 DFQATT and CDR2 SNEGSKA (reference sequence). The CDR3 reads CSAKVAKVGLEQFF. DNA for the CDR3: TGCAGTGCTAAGGTAGCAAAGGTCGGATTAGAGCAGTTCTTC.

The rearrangement uses TRBV5-6 and TRBJ2-7; the D gene is possibly TRBD2 (5 bases). The germline V gene has CDR1 SGHDT and CDR2 YYEEEE. CDR3 length equals 13 residues. V lost 4 bases and J lost 6, with 14 bases in between. The CDR3: CASSPGIRGEQYF. CDR3 sequence (DNA): TGTGCCAGCAGCCCCGGGATACGCGGCGAGCAGTACTTC.

V gene TRBV10-3 combines with J gene TRBJ2-7; tentatively, D is TRBD1 (6 bases). Trimming shortened V by 4 bases and J by 2 bases, and 6 bases separated the two germline ends. This CDR3 contains 12 residues. Germline CDR1 reads ENHRY; CDR2 reads SYGVKD. CDR3 region: CAISGQAYEQYF. For the CDR3, the DNA is TGTGCCATCAGTGGACAGGCCTACGAGCAGTACTTC.

This clonotype appeared many times. The chain is built from TRBV20-1 and TRBJ2-2, with a possible D match to TRBD1 (5 bases). Trimming removed 0 bases at V and 6 bases at J, with 17 bases between. The CDR3 is made up of 16 amino acids. Per germline, CDR1 DFQATT and CDR2 SNEGSKA (reference sequence). CDR3 sequence: CSARDLGREGPGELFF. The CDR3 bases are TGCAGTGCTAGAGATCTTGGCAGGGAAGGGCCCGGGGAGCTGTTTTTT.

The gene calls are TRBV19 and TRBJ1-1; weak D call: TRBD1 (5 bases). The CDR3 is 17 amino acids. V was pared by 3 bases and J by 0 bases, with 17 bases between. The germline V gene encodes CDR1 LNHDA and CDR2 SQIVND (reference sequence). For the CDR3, the DNA is TGTGCCAGTAGTATTCTGGACAAAATATCGATGAACACTGAAGCTTTCTTT. As protein: CASSILDKISMNTEAFF.

This clonotype has a count of ten or more. The chain is built from TRBV12-3 or TRBV12-4 and TRBJ2-1; the D call may be TRBD1 or TRBD2 (5 bases each). Trimming removed 5 bases at V and 7 bases at J, with 21 bases between. The CDR3 contains 16 residues. The CDR3 region is CASSGAWGKTGNEQFF. As DNA, the CDR3 is TGTGCCAGCAGTGGAGCTTGGGGGAAAACGGGGAATGAGCAGTTCTTC.

This clonotype was observed many times. This sequence joins TRBV12-3 or TRBV12-4 and TRBJ2-2; a weak D match, TRBD1 (6 bases). With 6 bases removed from V and 5 bases from J, the gap between germline ends came to 10 bases. CDR3 length: 13 amino acids. The chain's CDR3 is CASRTQGTGELFF. The CDR3, as DNA: TGTGCCAGCAGAACACAGGGTACCGGGGAGCTGTTTTTT.

In its sample, this clonotype was seen a few times. The rearrangement uses TRBV7-9 and TRBJ2-5; no definite D call. The germline V and J ends were trimmed by 1 base and 5 bases, with 11 bases remaining between them. Germline V gene sequence: CDR1 SEHNR, CDR2 FQNEAQ (reference sequence). This CDR3 has 14 amino acids. The CDR3 bases are TGTGCCAGCAGCTTAGGCTGGCCAAGGGAGACCCAGTACTTC. Its translation: CASSLGWPRETQYF.

To note about this clonotype: Just one base apart from a much larger clone, this may be a read error. This chain joins TRBV4-3 and TRBJ2-7; D gene unclear. Germline assignment: CDR1 LGHNA and CDR2 YSLEER. The length of the CDR3 is 18 residues. V dropped 0 bases and J dropped 5 bases, with 23 bases sitting between them. Here the CDR3 reads CASSQDWMYGNLLNEQYF. CDR3 sequence (DNA): TGCGCCAGCAGCCAAGATTGGATGTATGGTAACCTACTGAACGAGCAGTACTTC.

This clonotype has more than one count but fewer than ten. The rearrangement links TRBV12-3 or TRBV12-4 to TRBJ2-4; the match to TRBD2 covers 8 bases. Trimming cost V 6 bases and J 0 bases; bases outside gene matches: 7. The CDR3 contains 16 residues. CDR3 sequence: CASSFRAGVAKNIQYF. The CDR3 coding sequence is TGTGCCAGCAGCTTCCGAGCGGGGGTAGCCAAAAACATTCAGTACTTC.

Only a few counts were recorded for this clonotype. The chain carries TRBV12-3 or TRBV12-4 and TRBJ2-2, with 8 bases identical to TRBD1. CDR3 size: 20 residues. With 6 bases clipped from V and 6 bases from J, the junction kept 24 bases outside the gene matches. The CDR3 region has the DNA TGTGCCAGCAGCAAAATCCCTAAGTATGGACAGGGTACTGCTTCCGGGGAGCTGTTTTTT. It codes for CASSKIPKYGQGTASGELFF.

This clonotype was seen a few times. The gene calls are TRBV18 and TRBJ2-5; the D gene is possibly TRBD1 (5 bases). Trimming took off 0 bases at V and 4 bases at J, with 9 bases between the two ends. The V gene's germline CDR1 is KGHSH and CDR2 LQKENI. CDR3 length: 14 residues. CDR3 in amino acids: CASSPPRGGETQYF. CDR3 nucleotides: TGTGCCAGCTCACCACCAAGGGGTGGAGAGACCCAGTACTTC.